The present T cell receptor (beta chain) was sequenced within a study of cytomegalovirus exposure and HLA in healthy donors. Study findings and constraints: CMV serostatus was the only recorded immune exposure for donors.

Remarks on this clone: Its antigen is not known.

With 60 Vbeta and 13 Jbeta primers, the PCR was carried out. In the authors' workflow: Later, an analysis found tens of millions of unique TCR beta chains, and approximately 10 million of these were shared. Produced via immunoSEQ multiplex PCR; TCRdb's table is partial and in-frame only. Clone size and the V and J calls come from that table; the DNA yielded D and trimming. Of around 170,000 clones listed, about 80% were seen once; the top ten hold 1.5%. Per germline, CDR1 GTSNPN and CDR2 SVGIG (reference sequence). V was clipped by 4 bases and J by 3 bases; unmatched bases: 9. The CDR3 is 15 amino acids.

The receptor comes from a man between 40 and 49 years old in good health and CMV-seronegative. This chain uses TRBV30 with TRBJ1-2; 9 nucleotides match TRBD1. Sequenced: PBMCs. The CDR3 sequence: CAWNLGTGIDYGYTF. The CDR3 nucleotides are TGTGCCTGGAATCTCGGGACAGGGATTGACTATGGCTACACCTTC.